This T cell receptor (beta chain) was sequenced during a study of CD8+ T cells in alopecia areata. Once RNA had been extracted, it was reverse transcribed into cDNA to act as the sequencing template. The table came from immunoSEQ multiplex PCR; TCRdb's copy has only in-frame clones and leaves some out. In the table there are 180,000 or so clones, 45% to 60% of which are singletons. The CDR3 has 15 amino acids. The V and J ends lost 7 bases and 0 bases, in that order; junction bases with no gene match: 9. CDR1 and CDR2 (germline): SGHRS, YFSETQ. Stated treatment: oral pan-JAK inhibitor, 5-10 mg twice daily. Researchers gathered lesional scalp punch biopsies and peripheral blood from patients with alopecia areata. This clone was recorded a few times.

Sequenced here: CD8+ T cells sorted from blood, sampled between weeks 51 and 52, from a patient treated with tofacitinib. This chain links TRBV5-1 with TRBJ2-5, with 7 bases identical to TRBD2. The clonotype originates from a human donor with alopecia areata. CDR3 bases: TGCGCCAGCGGGGGACTGGCGGGGGACCAAGAGACCCAGTACTTC. Protein product: CASGGLAGDQETQYF.